The clone carrying this T cell receptor beta chain appeared a few times. The antigen is not known. From RNA transcripts, TCR beta CDR3 regions were amplified. The HTBI primer set drove a first-round RT-PCR of the TCR CDR3. TCRdb re-called the multiplex PCR reads with MiXCR, one entry per CDR3 protein. The sample lists more than 450,000 distinct CDR3 sequences, 20% seen once, with roughly 47% in the top ten. The data originate from a study of T cells in Graves' hyperthyroidism and ophthalmopathy. Broader study findings: Most thyroid-expanded clonotypes above 0.001 were also found in blood. A 13 V-J model separated ophthalmopathy from stable hyperthyroidism.

Trimming stripped 5 bases from V and 3 bases from J, with 14 bases between. CDR1 and CDR2 from the germline V gene are DFQATT and SNEGSKA (reference sequence). This CDR3 is 13 amino acids long. Diagnoses were established using clinical symptoms, serum thyroxine and TRAb, thyroid ultrasound and orbital computed tomography. More than 8.5 ml of fresh peripheral blood supplied the PBMCs. This sequence joins TRBV20-1 and TRBJ2-7; D unresolved. The sample was blood. This TCR was recovered from a man aged 35 to 55 with Graves' ophthalmopathy. In DNA, the CDR3 is TGCAGTGCTTCTGACCCCTTCCACTACGAGCAGTACTTC. Encoded protein: CSASDPFHYEQYF.